The 10 T cell receptor beta chains below all came from one sample that was sequenced in a study of T cells after yellow fever vaccination. In TCRdb, the 5' RACE reads were re-called with MiXCR into one record per CDR3 protein. The profile shows 100,000 to 150,000 distinct CDR3 sequences, 13% to 15% of them singletons. The specimen comprised CD8+ T cells sorted from PBMCs, sampled 5 days after the yellow fever booster vaccination. These receptors were obtained from a man younger than 30 who received the YFV17D yellow fever vaccine.

This clonotype came up a few times. This chain links TRBV18 with TRBJ2-2, with a weak D call TRBD1 (6 bases). CDR3 length: 16 residues. Germline V gene lookup returns CDR1 KGHSH and CDR2 LQKENI. Trimming shortened V by 4 bases and J by 4 bases, and 16 bases separated the two germline ends. In DNA form, the CDR3 reads TGTGCCAGCTCACTAGTCGGACAGTACGCCACCGGGGAGCTGTTTTTT. Protein product: CASSLVGQYATGELFF. Full variable domain (missing parts from reference TRBV18 and TRBJ2-2): NAGVMQNPRHLVRRRGQEARLRCSPMKGHSHVYWYRQLPEEGLKFMVYLQKENIIDESGMPKERFSAEFPKEGPSILRIQQVVRGDSAAYFCASSLVGQYATGELFFGEGSRLTVL.

The sample holds a few counts of this clonotype. This rearrangement joins TRBV7-3 to TRBJ2-1; D may be TRBD1 (6 bases). CDR3 length: 12 residues. The germline gives CDR1 SGHTA, CDR2 FQGTGA. V shed 3 bases and J shed 10 bases, with 10 bases lying between them. The CDR3 nucleotides are TGTGCCAGCAGCTTTTCCGGGACAGAGCAGTTCTTC. It yields the protein CASSFSGTEQFF.

The V gene is TRBV7-9, the J gene TRBJ2-7; D call uncertain. CDR1 is SEHNR and CDR2 is FQNEAQ in the germline V gene (reference sequence). With 1 base removed from V and 3 bases from J, the gap between germline ends came to 10 bases. The CDR3 covers 14 residues. The chain's CDR3 is CASSLGRVDYEQYF. The CDR3 DNA reads as TGTGCCAGCAGCTTAGGTAGGGTAGACTACGAGCAGTACTTC.

J is TRBJ1-1 and V is TRBV7-8, with a possible D match to TRBD1 (5 bases). Deletions cut 3 bases from V and 8 bases from J, with 19 bases between. The CDR3 sequence is 15 residues long. Germline V lookup: CDR1 SGHVS, CDR2 FQNEAQ. The DNA of the CDR3 is TGTGCCAGCAGCTTCCGGGGGAGGTCCCAGGTGGAAGCTTTCTTT. Translating gives CASSFRGRSQVEAFF.

V and J are TRBV7-9 and TRBJ2-7; a possible D gene is TRBD2 (6 bases). From germline, CDR1 is SEHNR and CDR2 FQNEAQ (reference sequence). There are 12 residues in the CDR3. The V and J ends lost 4 bases and 6 bases respectively, with 10 bases between them. CDR3 coding DNA: TGTGCCAGCAGCTCCGGGGGAGGCGAGCAGTACGTC. Translation gives CASSSGGGEQYV.

This clonotype came up many times. The rearrangement uses TRBV7-8 and TRBJ2-3; D assignment may be TRBD1 or TRBD2 (7 bases each). V lost 7 bases and J lost 6, with 20 bases in between. Germline-derived CDR1 and CDR2 are SGHVS and FQNEAQ. This CDR3 is 15 amino acids long. The CDR3 region is CASIPGGGGRDTQYF. CDR3 sequence (DNA): TGTGCCAGCATCCCAGGGGGGGGCGGTAGGGATACGCAGTATTTT.

The rearrangement uses TRBV15 and TRBJ1-5; tentatively, D is TRBD1 (6 bases). Germline values: CDR1 LNHNV, CDR2 YYDKDF (reference sequence). This CDR3 contains 15 residues. V lost 0 bases and J lost 7, with 13 bases in between. CDR3 protein: CATSRDRGLGQPQHF. The CDR3 DNA reads TGTGCCACCAGCAGAGACAGGGGTCTTGGACAGCCCCAGCATTTT. Combining the CDR3 with reference TRBV15 and TRBJ1-5 gives the whole variable domain DAMVIQNPRYQVTQFGKPVTLSCSQTLNHNVMYWYQQKSSQAPKLLFHYYDKDFNNEADTPDNFQSRRPNTSFCFLDIRSPGLGDTAMYLCATSRDRGLGQPQHFGDGTRLSIL.

The chain links TRBV7-8 to TRBJ2-5, with 7 nucleotides matching TRBD2. The V gene's germline CDR1 is SGHVS and CDR2 FQNEAQ. V was clipped by 2 bases and J by 5 bases; unmatched bases: 5. This CDR3 region has 14 residues. Here the CDR3 DNA reads TGTGCCAGCAGCTTATTCGGGACTATGGAGACCCAGTACTTC. Protein sequence: CASSLFGTMETQYF.

In its sample, this clonotype was seen a few times. The gene calls are TRBV15 and TRBJ2-1; D is tentatively TRBD1 or TRBD2 (5 bases each). V was pared by 4 bases and J by 5 bases, with 9 bases between. This CDR3 spans 13 amino acids. The V gene's germline CDR1 is LNHNV and CDR2 YYDKDF (reference sequence). The CDR3 bases are TGTGCCACCAGCAAGGGACGGCACAATGAGCAGTTCTTC. This sequence encodes CATSKGRHNEQFF. The whole variable domain, remainder taken from reference TRBV15 and TRBJ2-1, is DAMVIQNPRYQVTQFGKPVTLSCSQTLNHNVMYWYQQKSSQAPKLLFHYYDKDFNNEADTPDNFQSRRPNTSFCFLDIRSPGLGDTAMYLCATSKGRHNEQFFGPGTRLTVL.

This clonotype was detected a few times. This chain connects TRBV6-1 to TRBJ2-7, with unresolved D. Germline-derived CDR1 and CDR2 are MNHNS and SASEGT. Trimming took 4 bases from V and 2 from J, leaving 12 bases between them. CDR3 length equals 14 residues. This CDR3 reads CASSVGDTTYEQYF. In nucleotides, the CDR3 is TGTGCCAGCAGTGTTGGCGACACCACCTACGAGCAGTACTTC.